This TCR beta chain was sequenced in a study of graft-versus-host responses after intestinal transplantation. Concerning this clone: Its antigen is as yet unknown.

Clones were read by immunoSEQ multiplex PCR, and TCRdb kept only the in-frame ones, dropping some. Among about 90,000 clones, over 85% were seen once, and the ten largest hold around 0.49%. V was trimmed by 6 bases and J by 2 bases, leaving 13 bases between them. The CDR3 is made up of 14 amino acids. CDR1 and CDR2 (germline): SGHNT, YENEEA. The rearrangement joins TRBV11-3 to TRBJ2-5; no firm D call. This specimen consisted of unstimulated CD8+ T cells sorted from spleen or lymph node cells, obtained before intestinal transplant. The receptor was isolated from a human donor who received an intestinal transplant. The CDR3 region is CASSSYGPQETQYF. The DNA for the CDR3 is TGTGCCAGCAGTTCTTACGGTCCTCAAGAGACCCAGTACTTC.